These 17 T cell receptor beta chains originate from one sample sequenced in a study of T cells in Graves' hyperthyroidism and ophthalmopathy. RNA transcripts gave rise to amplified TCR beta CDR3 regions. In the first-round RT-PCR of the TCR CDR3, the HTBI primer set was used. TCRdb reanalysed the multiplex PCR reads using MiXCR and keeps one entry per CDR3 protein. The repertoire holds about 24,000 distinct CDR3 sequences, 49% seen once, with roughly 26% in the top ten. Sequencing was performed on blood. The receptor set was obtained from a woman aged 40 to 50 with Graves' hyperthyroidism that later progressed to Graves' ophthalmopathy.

CDR3 nucleotides: TGCAGCGTTGGGGGTAGCGGGAGAATGACAGATACGCAGTATTTT. Translated: CSVGGSGRMTDTQYF. The gene calls are TRBV29-1 and TRBJ2-3; TRBD2 matches at 9 bases. Germline values: CDR1 SQVTM, CDR2 ANQGSEA. The CDR3 covers 15 residues. V lost 4 bases and J lost 3; bases outside the gene matches: 8.

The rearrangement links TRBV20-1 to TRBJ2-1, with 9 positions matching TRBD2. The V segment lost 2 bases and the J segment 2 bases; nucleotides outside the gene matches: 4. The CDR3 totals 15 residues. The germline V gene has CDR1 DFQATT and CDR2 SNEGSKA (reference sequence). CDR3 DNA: TGCAGTGCTAGAAGTAGCGGGAGACCCTACAATGAGCAGTTCTTC. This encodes CSARSSGRPYNEQFF.

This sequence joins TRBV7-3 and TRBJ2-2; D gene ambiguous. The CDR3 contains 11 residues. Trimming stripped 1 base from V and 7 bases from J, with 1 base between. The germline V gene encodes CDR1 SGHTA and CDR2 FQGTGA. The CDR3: CASSLNGELFF. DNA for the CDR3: TGTGCCAGCAGCTTAAACGGGGAGCTGTTTTTT.

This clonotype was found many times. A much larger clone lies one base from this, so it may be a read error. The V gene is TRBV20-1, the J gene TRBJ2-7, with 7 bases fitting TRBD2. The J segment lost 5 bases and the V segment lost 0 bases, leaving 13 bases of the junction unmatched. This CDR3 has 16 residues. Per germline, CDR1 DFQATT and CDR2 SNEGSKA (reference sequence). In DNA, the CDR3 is TGCAGTGCTAGAGATCTTCGGGGGAGGGCCGGGAACGAGCAGTACTTC. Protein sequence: CSARDLRGRAGNEQYF.

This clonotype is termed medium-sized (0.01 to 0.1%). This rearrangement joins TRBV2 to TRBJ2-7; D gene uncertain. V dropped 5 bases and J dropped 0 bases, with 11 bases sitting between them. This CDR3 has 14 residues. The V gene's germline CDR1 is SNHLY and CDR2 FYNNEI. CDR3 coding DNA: TGTGCCAGCAGTTACACAGTGGGCTCCTACGAGCAGTACTTC. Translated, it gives CASSYTVGSYEQYF.

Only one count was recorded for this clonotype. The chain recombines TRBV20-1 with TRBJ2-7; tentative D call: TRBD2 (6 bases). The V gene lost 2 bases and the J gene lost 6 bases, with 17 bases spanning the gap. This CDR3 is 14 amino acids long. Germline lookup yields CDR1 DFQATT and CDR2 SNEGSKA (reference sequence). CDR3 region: CSARSGREFGEQYF. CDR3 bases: TGCAGTGCTAGATCGGGCCGGGAGTTCGGCGAGCAGTACTTC.

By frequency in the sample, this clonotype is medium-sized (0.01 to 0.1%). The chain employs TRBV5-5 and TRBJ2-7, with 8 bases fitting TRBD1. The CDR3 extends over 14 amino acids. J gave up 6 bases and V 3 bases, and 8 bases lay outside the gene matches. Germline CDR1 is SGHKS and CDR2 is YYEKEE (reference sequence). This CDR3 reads CASSSTRGRGEQYF. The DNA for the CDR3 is TGTGCCAGCAGCTCCACCAGGGGGCGCGGCGAGCAGTACTTC. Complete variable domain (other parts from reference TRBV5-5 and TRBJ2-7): DAGVTQSPTHLIKTRGQQVTLRCSPISGHKSVSWYQQVLGQGPQFIFQYYEKEERGRGNFPDRFSARQFPNYSSELNVNALLLGDSALYLCASSSTRGRGEQYFGPGTRLTVT.

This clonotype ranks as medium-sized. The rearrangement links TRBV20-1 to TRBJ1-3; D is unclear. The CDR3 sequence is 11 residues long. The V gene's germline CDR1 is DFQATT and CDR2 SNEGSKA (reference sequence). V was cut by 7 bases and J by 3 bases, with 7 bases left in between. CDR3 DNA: TGCAGTGGCACAAGTGGAAACACCATATATTTT. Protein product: CSGTSGNTIYF.

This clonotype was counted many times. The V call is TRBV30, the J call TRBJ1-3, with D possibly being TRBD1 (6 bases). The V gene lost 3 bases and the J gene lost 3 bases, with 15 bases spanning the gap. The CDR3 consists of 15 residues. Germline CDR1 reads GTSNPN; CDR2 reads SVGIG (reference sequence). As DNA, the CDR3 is TGTGCCTGGAGGGAAACAGGGACTGGTGGAAACACCATATATTTT. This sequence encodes CAWRETGTGGNTIYF.

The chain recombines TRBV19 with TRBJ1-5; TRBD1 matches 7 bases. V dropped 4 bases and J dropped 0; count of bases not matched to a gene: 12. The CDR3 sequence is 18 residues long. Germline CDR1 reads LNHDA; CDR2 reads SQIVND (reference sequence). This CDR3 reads CASSSTGQPNYSNQPQHF. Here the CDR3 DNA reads TGTGCCAGTAGTAGCACGGGACAGCCGAATTATAGCAATCAGCCCCAGCATTTT. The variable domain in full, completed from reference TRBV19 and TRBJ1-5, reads DGGITQSPKYLFRKEGQNVTLSCEQNLNHDAMYWYRQDPGQGLRLIYYSQIVNDFQKGDIAEGYSVSREKKESFPLTVTSAQKNPTAFYLCASSSTGQPNYSNQPQHFGDGTRLSIL.

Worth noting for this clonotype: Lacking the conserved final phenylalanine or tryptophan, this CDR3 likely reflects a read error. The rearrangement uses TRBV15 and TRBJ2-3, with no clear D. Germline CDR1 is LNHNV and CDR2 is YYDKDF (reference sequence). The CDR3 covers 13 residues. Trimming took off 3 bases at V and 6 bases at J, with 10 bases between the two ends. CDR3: CATSRSRWDTQYL. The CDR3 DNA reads TGTGCCACCAGCAGGAGCAGGTGGGATACGCAGTATTTG.

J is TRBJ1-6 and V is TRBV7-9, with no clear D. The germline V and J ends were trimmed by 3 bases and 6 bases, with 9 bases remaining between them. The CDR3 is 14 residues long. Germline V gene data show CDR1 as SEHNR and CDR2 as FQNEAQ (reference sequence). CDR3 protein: CASSFTEGNSPLHF. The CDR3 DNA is TGTGCCAGCAGCTTCACTGAGGGTAATTCACCCCTCCACTTT.

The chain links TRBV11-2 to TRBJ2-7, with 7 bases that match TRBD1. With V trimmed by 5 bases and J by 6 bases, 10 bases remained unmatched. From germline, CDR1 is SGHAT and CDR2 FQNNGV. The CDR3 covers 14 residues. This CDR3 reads CASSPRTTGFEQYF. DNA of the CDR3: TGTGCCAGCAGCCCACGGACGACAGGGTTCGAGCAGTACTTC.

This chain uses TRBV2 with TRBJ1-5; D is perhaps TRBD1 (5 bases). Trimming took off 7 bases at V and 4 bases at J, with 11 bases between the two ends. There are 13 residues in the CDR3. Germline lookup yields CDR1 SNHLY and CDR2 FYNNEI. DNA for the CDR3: TGTGCCAGCACGACAGTTCGAAATCAGCCCCAGCATTTT. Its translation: CASTTVRNQPQHF. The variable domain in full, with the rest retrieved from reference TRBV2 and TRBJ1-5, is EPEVTQTPSHQVTQMGQEVILRCVPISNHLYFYWYRQILGQKVEFLVSFYNNEISEKSEIFDDQFSVERPDGSNFTLKIRSTKLEDSAMYFCASTTVRNQPQHFGDGTRLSIL.

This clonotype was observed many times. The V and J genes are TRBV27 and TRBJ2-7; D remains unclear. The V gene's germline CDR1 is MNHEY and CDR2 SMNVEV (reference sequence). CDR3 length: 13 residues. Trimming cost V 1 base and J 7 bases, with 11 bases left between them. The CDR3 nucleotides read TGTGCCAGCAGTTTATTCATGCTGGGGGAGCAGTACTTC. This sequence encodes CASSLFMLGEQYF.

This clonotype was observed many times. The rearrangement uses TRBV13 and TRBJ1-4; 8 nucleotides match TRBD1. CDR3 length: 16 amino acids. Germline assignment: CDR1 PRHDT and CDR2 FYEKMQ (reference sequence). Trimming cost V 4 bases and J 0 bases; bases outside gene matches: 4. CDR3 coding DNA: TGTGCCAGCAGCTCGTCGACAGGGGCAACTAATGAAAAACTGTTTTTT. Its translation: CASSSSTGATNEKLFF.

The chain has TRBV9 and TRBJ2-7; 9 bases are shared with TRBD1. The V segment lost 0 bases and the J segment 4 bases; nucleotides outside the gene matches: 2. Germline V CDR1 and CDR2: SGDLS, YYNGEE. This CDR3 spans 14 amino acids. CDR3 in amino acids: CASSVAGQGYEQYF. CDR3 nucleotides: TGTGCCAGCAGCGTAGCCGGACAGGGGTACGAGCAGTACTTC.